This note documents a single T cell receptor (beta chain) sequence. There are 12 residues in the CDR3. The V end lost 6 bases, the J end lost 5 bases, and 10 bases lay between the germline ends. Looked up from germline, CDR1 is LNHDA and CDR2 is SQIVND (reference sequence). Sequencing used immunoSEQ multiplex PCR; TCRdb keeps in-frame clones, though not all of them. The profile shows about 16,000 clones, around nine tenths of them singletons. The data belong to a study of T cells after posttransplantation cyclophosphamide. Cyclophosphamide on days +3 and +4 followed busulfan-fludarabine conditioning and a marrow graft.

The chain has TRBV19 and TRBJ2-5, with D unresolved. This clonotype originated in a male patient aged 55 to 69 who received an allogeneic stem cell transplant from a related donor and was CMV-positive. Among the T cells, some may be from the graft donor. The sample consisted of CD4+ T cells sorted from blood, taken after allogeneic stem cell transplant with posttransplant cyclophosphamide. CDR3 DNA sequence: TGTGCCAGTAGAGGTAGCATGGAGACCCAGTACTTC. Translating it yields CASRGSMETQYF.